This TCR beta chain comes out of a study of T cell responses to AZD1222 COVID-19 vaccine. The germline gives CDR1 SGHNT, CDR2 YYREEE (reference sequence). Trimming cost V 4 bases and J 4 bases; bases outside gene matches: 9. CDR3 size: 15 residues. Using immunoSEQ multiplex PCR, the repertoire was profiled, and TCRdb retains in-frame clones only, with some absent. The sample has about 83,000 clones; 80% to 95% are singletons. The specimen was peripheral blood, collected 28 days after the second AZD1222 dose. The clonotype comes from an adult who received the AZD1222 COVID-19 vaccine. V gene TRBV5-4 combines with J gene TRBJ2-7; 9 nucleotides line up with TRBD1. The CDR3 spells CASSARDRASYEQYF. CDR3 in DNA: TGTGCCAGCAGCGCCCGGGACAGGGCGTCTTACGAGCAGTACTTC.